The sequence of this T cell receptor (beta chain) was determined in a study of T cells in pancreatic ductal adenocarcinoma. Using immunoSEQ multiplex PCR, the repertoire was profiled, and TCRdb retains in-frame clones only, with some absent. The data contain over 100,000 clones, about 95% of them singletons. This CDR3 region has 10 residues. The germline CDR1 and CDR2 sequences are SGHVT and SQSDAQ. V lost 8 bases and J lost 4, with 6 bases in between. No neoadjuvant therapy was given to the selected pancreatic ductal adenocarcinoma patients before their surgery. The chain couples TRBV7-4 to TRBJ2-7; no definite D call. This TCR derives from a human donor with pancreatic ductal adenocarcinoma. Sequenced input: PBMCs. The CDR3 DNA reads TGTGCCAGCTCGAGGTACGAGCAGTACTTC. Translation gives CASSRYEQYF.